The clone carrying this T cell receptor (beta chain) has just one count. The antigen is not known. cDNA synthesis used the whole RNA isolate, giving expressed TCRB sequences. Libraries were prepared by immunoSEQ multiplex PCR; TCRdb keeps only in-frame clonotypes and omits some of them. The sample consists of 150,000 or so clones, 40% to 60% of them appearing once. A sort by CD45RO/CCR7/CD25/CD127/CD95/CD27 yielded CD4+ naive, central memory, regulatory and stem cell-like memory cells. These data belong to a study of beta chain features in type 1 diabetes. Overall study: When patients were set against healthy donors, age, gender and cell yields were similar.

The germline V gene encodes CDR1 LNHDA and CDR2 SQIVND (reference sequence). The J segment lost 2 bases and the V segment lost 5 bases, leaving 9 bases of the junction unmatched. The CDR3 length is 16 residues. Broader study findings: TCRB CDR3s from Type 1 diabetes patients were moderately but significantly shorter in all four CD4+ subsets. Sequencing the cDNA could make cells with high TCR expression show up more than they should.

The chain couples TRBV19 to TRBJ2-7; TRBD1 matches at 10 bases. The material sequenced was Tregs from blood. The receptor comes from a man younger than 35 in good health. CDR3 nucleotides: TGTGCCAGTAGTCGATTATCCGGGACAGGGGCCTACGAGCAGTACTTC. This encodes CASSRLSGTGAYEQYF.